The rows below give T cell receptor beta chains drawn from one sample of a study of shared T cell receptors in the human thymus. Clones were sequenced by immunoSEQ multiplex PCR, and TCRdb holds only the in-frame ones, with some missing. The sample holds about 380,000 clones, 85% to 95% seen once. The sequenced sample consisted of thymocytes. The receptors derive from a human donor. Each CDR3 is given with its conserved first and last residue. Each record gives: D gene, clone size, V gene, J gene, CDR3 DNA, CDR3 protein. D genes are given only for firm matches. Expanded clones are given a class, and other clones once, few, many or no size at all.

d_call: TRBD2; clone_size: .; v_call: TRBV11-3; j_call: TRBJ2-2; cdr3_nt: TGTGCCAGCAGCTTAGCTGGGCTAGCGGAGCACACCGGGGAGCTGTTTTTT; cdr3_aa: CASSLAGLAEHTGELFF
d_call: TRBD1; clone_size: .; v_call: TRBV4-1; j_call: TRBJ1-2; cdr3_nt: TGCGCCAGCAGCCAAGATCCCAGGGGGCTTTGTGGCTACACCTTC; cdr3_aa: CASSQDPRGLCGYTF
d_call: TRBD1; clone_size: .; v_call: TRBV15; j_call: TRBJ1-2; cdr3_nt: TGTGCCACCAGCATACGACAGGGGGCTGGCTATGGCTACACCTTC; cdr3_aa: CATSIRQGAGYGYTF
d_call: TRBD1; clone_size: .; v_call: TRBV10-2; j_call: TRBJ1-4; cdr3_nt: TGCGCCAGCAGTGACGGGACAGGGGGGGAAAAACTGTTTTTT; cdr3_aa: CASSDGTGGEKLFF
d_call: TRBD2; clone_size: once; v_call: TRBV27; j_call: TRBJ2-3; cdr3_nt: TGTGCCAGCAGCTCCTGGACTAGCGGGCCGGGTGCAGATACGCAGTATTTT; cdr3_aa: CASSSWTSGPGADTQYF
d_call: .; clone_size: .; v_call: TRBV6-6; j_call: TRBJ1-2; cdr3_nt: TGTGCCAGCAGCCCCCCATCCCGGGACGCTAACTATGGCTACACCTTC; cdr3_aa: CASSPPSRDANYGYTF
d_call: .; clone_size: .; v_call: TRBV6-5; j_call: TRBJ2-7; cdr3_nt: TGTGCCAGCAGTTCCCTCCAGGGGTCCTACGAGCAGTACTTC; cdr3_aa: CASSSLQGSYEQYF
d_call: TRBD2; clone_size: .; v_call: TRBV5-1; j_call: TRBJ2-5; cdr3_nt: TGCGCCAGCAGCTTAGATGCGGGAGGGTTGGGAGAGACCCAGTACTTC; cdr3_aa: CASSLDAGGLGETQYF
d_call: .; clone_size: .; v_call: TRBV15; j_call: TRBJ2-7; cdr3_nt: TGTGCCACCAGCAGAGATGGGGGGCTAGCTCAAATGGAGGACGAGCAGTACTTC; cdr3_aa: CATSRDGGLAQMEDEQYF
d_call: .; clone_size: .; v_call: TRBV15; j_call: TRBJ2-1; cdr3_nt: TGTGCCACCAGCAGAGAGGGCAGGGAGGTAGGAGAGCAGTTCTTC; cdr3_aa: CATSREGREVGEQFF
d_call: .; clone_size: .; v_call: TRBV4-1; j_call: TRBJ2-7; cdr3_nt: TGCGCCAGCGGCCCGGGCTACGAGCAGTACTTC; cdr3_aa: CASGPGYEQYF
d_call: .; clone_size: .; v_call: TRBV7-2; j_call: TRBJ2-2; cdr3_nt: TGTGCCAGCAGCTTAGGTGGCGAACTATGCACCGGGGAGCTGTTTTTT; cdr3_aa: CASSLGGELCTGELFF
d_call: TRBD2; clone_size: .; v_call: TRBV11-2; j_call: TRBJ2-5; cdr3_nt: TGTGCCAGCAGCTTAGCCGCCGGACTAGCGGGAGTAGAGACCCAGTACTTC; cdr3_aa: CASSLAAGLAGVETQYF
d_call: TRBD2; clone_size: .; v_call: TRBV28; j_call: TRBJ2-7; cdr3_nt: TGTGCCAGCAGCTTCTGGGGGGGGGCCTACGAGCAGTACTTC; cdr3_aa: CASSFWGGAYEQYF
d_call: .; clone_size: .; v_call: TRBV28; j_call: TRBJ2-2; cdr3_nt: TGTGCCAGCAGATCAAAGCCGGAGCTCGATTCCGGGGAGCTGTTTTTT; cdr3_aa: CASRSKPELDSGELFF
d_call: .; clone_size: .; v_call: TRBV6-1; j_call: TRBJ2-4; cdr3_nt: TGTGCCAGCAGCTCCGCCGGGATCACTCAGTACTTC; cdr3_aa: CASSSAGITQYF
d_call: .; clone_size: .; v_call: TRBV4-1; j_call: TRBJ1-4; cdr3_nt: TGCGCCAGCAGCTTTCACCAGCCTCAAAGGAAGAATGAAAAACTGTTTTTT; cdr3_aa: CASSFHQPQRKNEKLFF
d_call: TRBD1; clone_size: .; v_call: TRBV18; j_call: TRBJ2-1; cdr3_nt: TGTGCCAGCTCACCACCCCCCTGTAGGGACAGGGAAGGGGATGAGCAGTTCTTC; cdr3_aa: CASSPPPCRDREGDEQFF
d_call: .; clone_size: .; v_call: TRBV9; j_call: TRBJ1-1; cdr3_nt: TGTGCCAGCAGCGGGTCCCCACAGATGCGGAACACTGAAGCTTTCTTT; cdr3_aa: CASSGSPQMRNTEAFF
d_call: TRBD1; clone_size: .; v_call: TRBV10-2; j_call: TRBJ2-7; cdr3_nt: TGCGCCAGCAGCGGGGACAGGAGAGCAAACGAGCAGTACTTC; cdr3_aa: CASSGDRRANEQYF
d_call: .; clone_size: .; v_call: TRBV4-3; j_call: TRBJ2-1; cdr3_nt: TGCGCCAGCAGCCAAGCTGGGAGGCTAGACAATGAGCAGTTCTTC; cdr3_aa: CASSQAGRLDNEQFF
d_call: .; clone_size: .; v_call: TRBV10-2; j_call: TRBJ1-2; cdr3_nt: TGCGCCAGCAGTGAAGGTATGGGGGACTCCAAGATCTATGGCTACACCTTC; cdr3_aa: CASSEGMGDSKIYGYTF
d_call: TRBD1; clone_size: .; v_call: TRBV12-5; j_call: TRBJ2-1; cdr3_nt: TGTGCTAGTGGTTTGGAGTATCCGGGACAGGGTCACGGTGAGCAGTTCTTC; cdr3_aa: CASGLEYPGQGHGEQFF
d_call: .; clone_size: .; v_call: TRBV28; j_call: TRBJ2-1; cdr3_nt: TGTGCCAGCAGTTTAATTGGTAGCGGCCACAATGAGCAGTTCTTC; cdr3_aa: CASSLIGSGHNEQFF
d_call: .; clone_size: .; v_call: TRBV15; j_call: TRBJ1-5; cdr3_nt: TGTGCCACCAGCAGAGTCCGAGGAGGGGGTGGTAGCAATCAGCCCCAGCATTTT; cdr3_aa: CATSRVRGGGGSNQPQHF
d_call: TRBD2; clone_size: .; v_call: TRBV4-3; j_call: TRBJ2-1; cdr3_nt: TGCGCCAGCAGCCAAGCCCCTACCGCGGGAGGGGAAAATGAGCAGTTCTTC; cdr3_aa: CASSQAPTAGGENEQFF
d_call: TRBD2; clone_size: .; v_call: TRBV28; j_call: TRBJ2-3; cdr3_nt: TGTGCCAGCATCACTTCGGGATCACTAGCGGGAGGGCCGGGTACGCAGTATTTT; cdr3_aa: CASITSGSLAGGPGTQYF
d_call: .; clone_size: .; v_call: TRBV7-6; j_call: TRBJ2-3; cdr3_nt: TGTGCCATTTCTATGAGCACAGATACGCAGTATTTT; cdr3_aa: CAISMSTDTQYF
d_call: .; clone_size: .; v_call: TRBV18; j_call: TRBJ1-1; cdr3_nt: TGTGCCAGCTCCGAAGGGGAGAGGAACACTGAAGCTTTCTTT; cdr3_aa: CASSEGERNTEAFF
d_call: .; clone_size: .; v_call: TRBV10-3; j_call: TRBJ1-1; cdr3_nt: TGTGCCATCAGTGCGAAAAACCAACAGGGCCTCATGAACACTGAAGCTTTCTTT; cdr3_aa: CAISAKNQQGLMNTEAFF
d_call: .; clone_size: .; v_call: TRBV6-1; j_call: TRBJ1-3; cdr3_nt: TGTGCCAGCTTAATACAGCCTAACTCTGGAAACACCATATATTTT; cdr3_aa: CASLIQPNSGNTIYF
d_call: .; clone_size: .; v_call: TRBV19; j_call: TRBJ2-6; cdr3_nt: TGTGCCAGTAGTGGAGAATTGGAAGCCCCCTCTGGGGCCAACGTCCTGACTTTC; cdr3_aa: CASSGELEAPSGANVLTF
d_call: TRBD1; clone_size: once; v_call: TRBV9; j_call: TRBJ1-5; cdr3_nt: TGTGCCAGTAGTAACAGGGGGGACAATCAGCCCCAGCATTTT; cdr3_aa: CASSNRGDNQPQHF
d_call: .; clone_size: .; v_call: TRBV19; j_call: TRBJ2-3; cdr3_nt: TGTGCCAGTAGTTCCCACAGGGAACGCTATACGCAGTATTTT; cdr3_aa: CASSSHRERYTQYF
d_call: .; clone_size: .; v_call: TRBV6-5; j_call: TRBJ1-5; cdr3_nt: TGTGCCAGCAGCCACAGGCAGTCCGATCAGCCCCAGCATTTT; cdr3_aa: CASSHRQSDQPQHF
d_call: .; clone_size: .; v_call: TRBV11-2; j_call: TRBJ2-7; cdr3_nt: TGTGCCAGCAGCCCCCCCAGTTACGAGCAGTACTTC; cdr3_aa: CASSPPSYEQYF
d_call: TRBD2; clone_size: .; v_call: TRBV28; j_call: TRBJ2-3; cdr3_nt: TGTGCCAGCAGTCCCCTAGCGGGAGGAGCCTCAGATACGCAGTATTTT; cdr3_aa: CASSPLAGGASDTQYF
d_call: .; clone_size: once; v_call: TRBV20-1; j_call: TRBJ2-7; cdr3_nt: TGCAGTGCTAGGGTCGGGTACGAGCAGTACTTC; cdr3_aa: CSARVGYEQYF
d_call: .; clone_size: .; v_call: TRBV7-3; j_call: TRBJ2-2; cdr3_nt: TGTGCCTGCTCAGGGTACACCGGGGAGCTGTTTTTT; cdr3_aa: CACSGYTGELFF
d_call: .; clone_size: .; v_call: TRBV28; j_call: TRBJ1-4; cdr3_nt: TGTGCCAGCAGTTTAGCGCGGACCAGGGATGAAAAACTGTTTTTT; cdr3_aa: CASSLARTRDEKLFF
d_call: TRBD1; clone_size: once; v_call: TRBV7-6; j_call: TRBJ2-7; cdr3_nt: TGTGCCAGCAGCTTAGGTCGGGACAGGACCCGCCACGAGCAGTACTTC; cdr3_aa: CASSLGRDRTRHEQYF
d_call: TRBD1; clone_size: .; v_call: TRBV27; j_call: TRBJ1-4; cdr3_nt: TGTGCCAGCAGCCAACGGACAGGAACTAATGAAAAACTGTTTTTT; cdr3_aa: CASSQRTGTNEKLFF
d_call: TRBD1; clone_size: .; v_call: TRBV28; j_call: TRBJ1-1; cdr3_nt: TGTGCCAGCAGTTTTTCCAGGGGGAAGCAATCGAACACTGAAGCTTTCTTT; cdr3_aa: CASSFSRGKQSNTEAFF
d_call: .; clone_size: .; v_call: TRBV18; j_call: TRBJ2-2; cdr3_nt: TGTGCCAGCTCACCCTCGGGTGGATTGGGCGGGGAGCTGTTTTTT; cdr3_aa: CASSPSGGLGGELFF
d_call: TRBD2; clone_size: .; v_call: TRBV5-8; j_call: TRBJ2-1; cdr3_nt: TGTGCCAGCAACAGGACTAGCGGGAGTAATGAGCAGTTCTTC; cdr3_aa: CASNRTSGSNEQFF
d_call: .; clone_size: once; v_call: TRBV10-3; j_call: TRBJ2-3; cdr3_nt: TGTGCCATCAGTGAGCGTTCCCCAGGGAAGAGAGGAGATACGCAGTATTTT; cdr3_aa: CAISERSPGKRGDTQYF
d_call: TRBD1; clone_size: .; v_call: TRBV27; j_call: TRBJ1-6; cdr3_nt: TGTGCCAGCAGAAGTAACGTCCCAGGGGGCTATAATTCACCCCTCCACTTT; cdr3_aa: CASRSNVPGGYNSPLHF
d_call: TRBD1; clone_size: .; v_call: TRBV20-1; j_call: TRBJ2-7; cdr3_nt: TGCAGTGGGACAGGGGGCTACGAGCAGTACTTC; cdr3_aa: CSGTGGYEQYF
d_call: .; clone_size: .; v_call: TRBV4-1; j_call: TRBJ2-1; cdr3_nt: TGCGCCAGCAGCCCCCAGGGAAACAATGAGCAGTTCTTC; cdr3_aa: CASSPQGNNEQFF
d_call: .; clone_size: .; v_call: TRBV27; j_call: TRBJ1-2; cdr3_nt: TGTGCCAGCAGTGAAGGGGGAATTAACTATGGCTACACCTTC; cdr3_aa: CASSEGGINYGYTF
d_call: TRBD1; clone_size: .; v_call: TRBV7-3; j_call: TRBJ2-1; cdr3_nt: TGTGCCAGCAGCACACCGGGACAGGGATACAATGAGCAGTTCTTC; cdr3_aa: CASSTPGQGYNEQFF
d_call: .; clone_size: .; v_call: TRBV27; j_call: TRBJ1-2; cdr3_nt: TGTGCCAGCAGTTTATTACCCCAGGAACCTAATGGCTACACCTTC; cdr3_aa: CASSLLPQEPNGYTF
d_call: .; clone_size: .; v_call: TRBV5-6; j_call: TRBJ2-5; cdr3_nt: TGTGCCAGCAGCTCGGAAGGTCTAGCGTCACGGGAGACCCAGTACTTC; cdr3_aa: CASSSEGLASRETQYF
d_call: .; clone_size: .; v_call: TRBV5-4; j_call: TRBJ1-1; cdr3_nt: TGTGCCAGCAGCTCGGGATGGTCAGGGAACACTGAAGCTTTCTTT; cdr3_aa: CASSSGWSGNTEAFF
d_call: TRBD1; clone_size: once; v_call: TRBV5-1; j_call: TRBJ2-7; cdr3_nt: TGCGCCAGCAGCCAGGGACAGGTTTCCTACGAGCAGTACTTC; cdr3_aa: CASSQGQVSYEQYF
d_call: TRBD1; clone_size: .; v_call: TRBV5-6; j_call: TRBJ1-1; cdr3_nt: TGTGCCAGCAGCTCACTCGGGACAGGAAGTGGTAGGACTGAAGCTTTCTTT; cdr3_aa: CASSSLGTGSGRTEAFF
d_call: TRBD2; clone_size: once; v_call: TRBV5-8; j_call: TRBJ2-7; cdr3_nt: TGTGCCAGCAGCTTGGGACGCCAGACTAGCGGGAGTTCTTACGAGCAGTACTTC; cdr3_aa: CASSLGRQTSGSSYEQYF
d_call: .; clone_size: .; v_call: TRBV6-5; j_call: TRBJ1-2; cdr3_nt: TGTGCCAGCAGTTCTACAGGGACCTGGTATGGCTACACCTTC; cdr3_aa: CASSSTGTWYGYTF
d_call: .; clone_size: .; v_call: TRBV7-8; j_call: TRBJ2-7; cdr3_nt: TGTGCCAGCAGCTACTCTAGGGGGGGCTACGAGCAGTACTTC; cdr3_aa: CASSYSRGGYEQYF
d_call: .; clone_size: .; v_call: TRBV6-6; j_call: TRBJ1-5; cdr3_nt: TGTGCCAGCAGTTACGCTGGGGGGGGGCTAGGTCAGCCCCAGCATTTT; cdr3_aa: CASSYAGGGLGQPQHF